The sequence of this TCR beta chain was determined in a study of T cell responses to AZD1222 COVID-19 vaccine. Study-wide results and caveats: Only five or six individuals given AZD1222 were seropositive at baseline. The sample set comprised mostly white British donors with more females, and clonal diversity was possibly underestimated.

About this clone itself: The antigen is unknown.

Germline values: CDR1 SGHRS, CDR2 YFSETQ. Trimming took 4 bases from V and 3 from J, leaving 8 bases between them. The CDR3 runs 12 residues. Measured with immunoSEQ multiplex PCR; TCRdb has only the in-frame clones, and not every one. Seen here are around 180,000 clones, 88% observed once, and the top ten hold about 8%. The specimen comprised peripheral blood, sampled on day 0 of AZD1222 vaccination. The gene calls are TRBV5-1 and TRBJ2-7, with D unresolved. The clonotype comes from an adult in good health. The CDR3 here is CASSHPNYEQYF. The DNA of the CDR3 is TGCGCCAGCAGCCATCCTAACTACGAGCAGTACTTC.